The next 30 T cell receptor beta chains were all read from a single sample in a study of cytomegalovirus exposure and HLA in healthy donors. PCR primers comprised 60 Vbeta and 13 Jbeta primers. Data came from immunoSEQ multiplex PCR; TCRdb stores just in-frame clones and leaves some out. This sample contains 200,000 to 250,000 clones. Sequenced: PBMCs. All receptors derive from a woman aged 25 to 45 in good health and CMV-seropositive.

V is TRBV10-1 and J is TRBJ2-2; 11 bases match TRBD2. V lost 3 bases, J lost 6 bases, and 9 bases stayed unmatched. The V gene's germline CDR1 is WNHNN and CDR2 SYGVQD (reference sequence). CDR3 length: 17 amino acids. DNA for the CDR3: TGCGCCAGCAGTGAAGGGCCTAGCGGGAGGCGAGCCGGGGAGCTGTTTTTT. Its protein is CASSEGPSGRRAGELFF.

This chain links TRBV5-1 with TRBJ2-1; TRBD2 is a possible D gene (5 bases). V was shortened by 0 bases and J by 2 bases, with 12 bases between the two germline ends. Germline-derived CDR1 and CDR2 are SGHRS and YFSETQ. This CDR3 region has 16 residues. The DNA for the CDR3 is TGCGCCAGCAGCTTGGATCCCGGACTCCCCTACAATGAGCAGTTCTTC. This gives the protein CASSLDPGLPYNEQFF.

DNA for the CDR3: TGTGCCAGCAGTTACTCCCGGGCAGGGGGCGATGGCTACACCTTC. Its translation is CASSYSRAGGDGYTF. The V gene is TRBV6-6, the J gene TRBJ1-2, with TRBD1 matching over 8 bases. V shed 0 bases and J 6 bases; nucleotides not matched to a gene: 6. The CDR3 loop spans 15 amino acids. CDR1 is MNHNY and CDR2 is SVGAGI in the germline V gene (reference sequence).

The CDR3: CASSLPQGASRYTF. The DNA of the CDR3 is TGTGCCAGCAGTTTACCACAGGGGGCCTCCCGCTACACCTTC. This rearrangement joins TRBV28 to TRBJ1-2, with 9 bases that match TRBD1. Germline values: CDR1 MDHEN, CDR2 SYDVKM. The CDR3 consists of 14 residues. Trimming took 2 bases from V and 9 from J; bases not matched to a gene: 7.

The rearrangement joins TRBV6-5 to TRBJ1-2; a weak D match, TRBD1 (6 bases). V gave up 6 bases and J gave up 2 bases, with 13 bases separating them. The CDR3 spans 14 residues. Germline V gene sequence: CDR1 MNHEY, CDR2 SVGAGI. As DNA, the CDR3 is TGTGCCAGCAGGAAACAGGGACAAAACTATGGCTACACCTTC. Translation: CASRKQGQNYGYTF.

J is TRBJ2-5 and V is TRBV5-1; TRBD2 matches at 10 bases. From germline, CDR1 is SGHRS and CDR2 YFSETQ. CDR3 size: 16 residues. Trimming cost V 4 bases and J 0 bases; bases outside gene matches: 6. CDR3 sequence: CASSAGLADYQETQYF. The CDR3, as DNA: TGCGCCAGCAGCGCAGGACTAGCGGACTACCAAGAGACCCAGTACTTC.

The chain employs TRBV5-1 and TRBJ2-2, with D possibly being TRBD1 (5 bases). The V gene's germline CDR1 is SGHRS and CDR2 YFSETQ. V gave up 2 bases and J gave up 0 bases, with 8 bases separating them. This CDR3 is built from 15 residues. CDR3 residues: CASSFQGSNTGELFF. The CDR3 DNA follows: TGCGCCAGCAGCTTTCAGGGTTCGAACACCGGGGAGCTGTTTTTT. Looking up the rest from reference TRBV5-1 and TRBJ2-2 gives the full variable domain: KAGVTQTPRYLIKTRGQQVTLSCSPISGHRSVSWYQQTPGQGLQFLFEYFSETQRNKGNFPGRFSGRQFSNSRSEMNVSTLELGDSALYLCASSFQGSNTGELFFGEGSRLTVL.

This rearrangement joins TRBV5-6 to TRBJ2-5; 10 nucleotides line up with TRBD2. CDR3 size: 15 residues. The junction had 3 bases not matched to a gene; V was cut back by 3 bases and J by 1 base. Looked up from germline, CDR1 is SGHDT and CDR2 is YYEEEE. The CDR3: CASSSLAGFQETQYF. The CDR3 DNA reads TGTGCCAGCAGCTCACTAGCGGGGTTCCAAGAGACCCAGTACTTC.

This sequence joins TRBV29-1 and TRBJ1-1; D call uncertain. The CDR3 runs 13 residues. Germline V CDR1 and CDR2: SQVTM, ANQGSEA. V shed 4 bases and J shed 4 bases, with 13 bases lying between them. This CDR3 reads CSVVEFEVTEAFF. In DNA form, the CDR3 reads TGCAGCGTTGTGGAATTCGAGGTCACTGAAGCTTTCTTT.

The chain recombines TRBV5-1 with TRBJ2-1; TRBD1 matches at 9 bases. Trimming removed 4 bases from V and 0 bases from J; junction bases left unmatched: 2. The CDR3 length is 15 residues. Germline CDR1 and CDR2: SGHRS and YFSETQ. CDR3 protein: CASSVGQGSYNEQFF. Written as DNA, the CDR3 is TGCGCCAGCAGCGTGGGACAGGGCTCCTACAATGAGCAGTTCTTC.

CDR3 sequence: CASSPGREGYGYTF. DNA for the CDR3: TGTGCCAGCAGCCCAGGCAGGGAGGGCTATGGCTACACCTTC. V usage is TRBV6-4 and J usage is TRBJ1-2, with D possibly being TRBD1 (5 bases). Germline V gives CDR1 MRHNA, CDR2 SNTAGT. Trimming took off 6 bases at V and 4 bases at J, with 15 bases between the two ends. The CDR3 runs 14 residues.

The chain combines TRBV18 with TRBJ1-4, with 10 positions matching TRBD1. The J segment lost 8 bases and the V segment lost 6 bases, leaving 6 bases of the junction unmatched. Germline loops: CDR1 KGHSH, CDR2 LQKENI. This CDR3 region has 14 residues. CDR3 in amino acids: CASSPTGGREKLFF. CDR3 nucleotide sequence: TGTGCCAGCTCTCCGACAGGGGGCCGAGAAAAACTGTTTTTT.

The chain is built from TRBV6-1 and TRBJ1-5; weak D call: TRBD1 (6 bases). Trimming stripped 2 bases from V and 0 bases from J, with 11 bases between. Germline V CDR1 and CDR2: MNHNS, SASEGT. This CDR3 has 16 residues. The CDR3 loop reads CASSEHRAYSNQPQHF. CDR3 in DNA: TGTGCCAGCAGTGAACACAGGGCTTATAGCAATCAGCCCCAGCATTTT.

This chain uses TRBV9 with TRBJ2-5, with D perhaps TRBD2 (6 bases). This CDR3 region has 14 residues. Trimming stripped 4 bases from V and 4 bases from J, with 14 bases between. CDR1 and CDR2 from the germline V gene are SGDLS and YYNGEE. Here the CDR3 reads CASSPRLVAETQYF. The CDR3 region has the DNA TGTGCCAGCAGCCCCAGACTAGTCGCAGAGACCCAGTACTTC. The whole variable domain, filled in from reference TRBV9 and TRBJ2-5, reads DSGVTQTPKHLITATGQRVTLRCSPRSGDLSVYWYQQSLDQGLQFLIQYYNGEERAKGNILERFSAQQFPDLHSELNLSSLELGDSALYFCASSPRLVAETQYFGPGTRLLVL.

The DNA of the CDR3 is TGTGCCAGCACCGATCTGACAGTGAACACTGAAGCTTTCTTT. It codes for CASTDLTVNTEAFF. The rearrangement links TRBV2 to TRBJ1-1, with D maybe TRBD1 (5 bases). V was pared by 7 bases and J by 0 bases, with 12 bases between. The CDR3 consists of 14 residues. The germline CDR1 and CDR2 sequences are SNHLY and FYNNEI.

This rearrangement joins TRBV30 to TRBJ2-1; 13 bases map to TRBD2. The germline V gene has CDR1 GTSNPN and CDR2 SVGIG (reference sequence). The J segment lost 7 bases and the V segment lost 8 bases, leaving 8 bases of the junction unmatched. This CDR3 region has 14 residues. The CDR3 nucleotides read TGTGCCCGGACTAGCGGGAGTTTAATGAATGAGCAGTTCTTC. Its translation: CARTSGSLMNEQFF.

The V call is TRBV30, the J call TRBJ1-2; 7 bases are a match to TRBD1. CDR1 and CDR2 (germline): GTSNPN, SVGIG (reference sequence). V shed 4 bases, J shed 2 bases, and the junction held 1 base outside the gene matches. The CDR3 is 12 residues long. The CDR3: CAWNRGNYGYTF. CDR3 DNA sequence: TGTGCCTGGAACAGGGGCAACTATGGCTACACCTTC.

V is TRBV5-1 and J is TRBJ1-2, with no clear D. V was clipped by 4 bases and J by 7 bases, with 20 bases between them. Germline CDR1 is SGHRS and CDR2 is YFSETQ. This CDR3 is built from 15 residues. CDR3 in DNA: TGCGCCAGCAGCCTTATGCCTAACTCGGTCTGTGGCTACACCTTC. This gives the protein CASSLMPNSVCGYTF.

The chain employs TRBV18 and TRBJ1-2; 7 bases map to TRBD1. Germline trimming cut 2 bases from V and 8 bases from J; bases unmatched to any gene: 8. The V gene's germline CDR1 is KGHSH and CDR2 LQKENI. The CDR3 length is 14 residues. In DNA form, the CDR3 reads TGTGCCAGCTCACCATACCACACAGGGGAAGGCTACACCTTC. Its translation is CASSPYHTGEGYTF.

J is TRBJ2-1 and V is TRBV10-1, with 10 bases matching TRBD2. The CDR3 totals 15 residues. CDR1 WNHNN and CDR2 SYGVQD come from the germline V gene (reference sequence). Trimming removed 2 bases from V and 7 bases from J; junction bases left unmatched: 5. The CDR3 DNA follows: TGCGCCAGCAGTGAGACTAGCGGGAACAGGAATGAGCAGTTCTTC. As protein: CASSETSGNRNEQFF.

The chain couples TRBV2 to TRBJ2-4; tentatively, D is TRBD2 (7 bases). The CDR3 loop spans 15 amino acids. Germline V CDR1 and CDR2: SNHLY, FYNNEI. The ends were cut back, 2 bases at V and 9 bases at J, with 17 bases in the middle. The CDR3 loop reads CASSERSGRGVIQYF. In nucleotides, the CDR3 is TGTGCCAGCAGTGAACGGTCTGGGAGGGGGGTCATTCAGTACTTC.

The rearrangement joins TRBV10-2 to TRBJ2-5, with TRBD2 identical over 14 bases. The CDR3 runs 18 residues. The V and J ends lost 8 bases and 2 bases, in that order; junction bases with no gene match: 13. The germline V gene has CDR1 WSHSY and CDR2 SAAADI. The DNA for the CDR3 is TGCGCCAGCCTTGGACTAGCGGGGGGACACAAACAGCAAGAGACCCAGTACTTC. Translated: CASLGLAGGHKQQETQYF.

The rearrangement links TRBV6-5 to TRBJ2-5; 9 bases match TRBD1. V gave up 5 bases and J gave up 1 base; unmatched junction bases: 2. The germline gives CDR1 MNHEY, CDR2 SVGAGI. The CDR3 covers 14 residues. The CDR3 protein is CASSPGQGQETQYF. As DNA, the CDR3 is TGTGCCAGCAGTCCGGGACAGGGCCAAGAGACCCAGTACTTC.

The chain recombines TRBV28 with TRBJ2-6; possible D gene TRBD1, 5 bases. Germline V gene lookup returns CDR1 MDHEN and CDR2 SYDVKM. V was clipped by 6 bases and J by 3 bases, with 21 bases between them. The CDR3 has 18 residues. CDR3 in DNA: TGTGCCAGCAGCCTCACCCCTCTTGGGGCAGGTGGGGCCAACGTCCTGACTTTC. This codes for CASSLTPLGAGGANVLTF. Looking up the rest from reference TRBV28 and TRBJ2-6 gives the full variable domain: DVKVTQSSRYLVKRTGEKVFLECVQDMDHENMFWYRQDPGLGLRLIYFSYDVKMKEKGDIPEGYSVSREKKERFSLILESASTNQTSMYLCASSLTPLGAGGANVLTFGAGSRLTVL.

The chain couples TRBV5-6 to TRBJ2-6; D ambiguous. The CDR3 is 15 residues long. V was clipped by 0 bases and J by 0 bases, with 4 bases between them. Germline CDR1 reads SGHDT; CDR2 reads YYEEEE. This CDR3 reads CASSLGVSGANVLTF. In DNA, the CDR3 is TGTGCCAGCAGCTTGGGAGTCTCTGGGGCCAACGTCCTGACTTTC.

This chain links TRBV19 with TRBJ2-2, with 12 bases that match TRBD1. V dropped 5 bases and J dropped 2; count of bases not matched to a gene: 0. Germline V gene data show CDR1 as LNHDA and CDR2 as SQIVND (reference sequence). The CDR3 covers 15 residues. The CDR3 loop is CASSGTGGNTGELFF. CDR3 bases: TGTGCCAGTAGTGGGACAGGGGGCAACACCGGGGAGCTGTTTTTT.

This rearrangement joins TRBV4-1 to TRBJ2-7; 7 bases fit TRBD1. The J segment lost 0 bases and the V segment lost 3 bases, leaving 2 bases of the junction unmatched. The germline CDR1 and CDR2 sequences are MGHRA and YSYEKL. The CDR3 loop spans 14 amino acids. The DNA for the CDR3 is TGCGCCAGCAGCCACGACAGGGACTCCTACGAGCAGTACTTC. Its protein product is CASSHDRDSYEQYF.

The chain links TRBV10-2 to TRBJ2-5; D might be TRBD1 (6 bases). This CDR3 contains 13 residues. V lost 10 bases and J lost 4, with 16 bases in between. Germline CDR1 and CDR2: WSHSY and SAAADI. The CDR3 region has the DNA TGCGCCACCACGCCAGGGGCCCCAGAGACCCAGTACTTC. This gives the protein CATTPGAPETQYF.

The gene calls are TRBV11-3 and TRBJ2-1; tentative D call: TRBD2 (5 bases). Trimming shortened V by 4 bases and J by 4 bases, and 8 bases separated the two germline ends. Looked up from germline, CDR1 is SGHNT and CDR2 is YENEEA. This CDR3 is 13 amino acids long. Here the CDR3 reads CASSSGIYNEQFF. The DNA of the CDR3 is TGTGCCAGCAGCTCGGGAATTTACAATGAGCAGTTCTTC.

This rearrangement joins TRBV27 to TRBJ2-1; 9 positions match TRBD1. This CDR3 contains 15 residues. The germline CDR1 and CDR2 sequences are MNHEY and SMNVEV (reference sequence). V lost 4 bases, J lost 6 bases, and 7 bases stayed unmatched. CDR3 in DNA: TGTGCCAGCAGTTCGACAGGGGGAAATTTCAATGAGCAGTTCTTC. This encodes CASSSTGGNFNEQFF.